This section outlines one TCR beta chain sequence together with its context. Autoimmune disease history or systemic immunosuppression led to patients being barred. The entry originates in a study of OX40 agonist ivuxolimab in advanced cancers. Looking at the study overall: Dose-escalation patients suffered from hepatocellular carcinoma, melanoma, renal cell or head and neck cancer. Of the participants, 35% to 50% had some prior anti-PD-1, anti-PD-L1 or anti-CTLA-4 therapy, which was allowed.

Trimming removed 4 bases from V and 8 bases from J, with 12 bases in between. The CDR3 is 13 amino acids. Germline CDR1 is SGHRS and CDR2 is YFSETQ. Using immunoSEQ multiplex PCR, the repertoire was profiled, and TCRdb retains in-frame clones only, with some absent. The sample lists around 17,000 clones, approximately 80% occurring once. The V and J genes are TRBV5-1 and TRBJ1-4; D not resolved. The sample consisted of CD4+ or CD8+ T cells sorted from blood, taken in a trial of the OX40 agonist ivuxolimab. The TCR comes from an adult with an advanced solid tumor such as melanoma, head and neck, liver or kidney cancer. In nucleotides, the CDR3 is TGCGCCAGCAGCCCGGCGGGCGGGGAAAAACTGTTTTTT. It translates to CASSPAGGEKLFF.